This T cell receptor beta chain is from a study of T-cell memory formation after mild COVID-19. MiXCR, run by TCRdb on the 5' RACE reads, gives a single entry per CDR3 protein. The table includes around 150,000 distinct CDR3 sequences, roughly 15% detected once. This clonotype showed up just a few times. The clonotype originates from an adult woman who had mild COVID-19 (a few samples of this study predate the infection). Cell type and time point are not known. The sequenced material came from PBMCs or a T cell subset sorted from them (not recorded which).

CDR3 nucleotides: TGTGCCACCAGTGAACATGGACTAGCTTATGAGCAGTTCTTC. Translated: CATSEHGLAYEQFF. The V gene is TRBV24-1, the J gene TRBJ2-1; 8 positions match TRBD2. Germline CDR1 is KGHDR and CDR2 is SFDVKD. CDR3 length: 14 residues. Losses at the gene ends were 4 bases for V and 8 bases for J; bases not matched to a gene: 6.